The 32 T cell receptor beta chains in this list originate from one sample, sequenced in a study of T-cell reconstitution after alpha-beta-depleted transplantation in children. Researchers prepared the TCRbeta library using unique molecular identifiers, the study reports. TCRdb called the PCR reads again in MiXCR, with one record for every CDR3 protein. The sample consists of hundreds of thousands of distinct CDR3 sequences, more than 20% of them appearing once. Sequencing used PBMCs, mostly from graft donor cells, obtained 360 days after TCRalphabeta/CD19-depleted stem cell transplant. These receptors came from a boy under two years old who had a stem cell transplant for acute myeloid leukemia, so the T cells may come from the graft donor.

This rearrangement joins TRBV5-1 to TRBJ2-1, with 13 bases identical to TRBD2. The CDR3 extends over 15 amino acids. CDR1 is SGHRS, CDR2 YFSETQ, per germline. Losses at the gene ends were 7 bases for V and 16 bases for J; bases not matched to a gene: 17. As DNA, the CDR3 is TGCGCCAGCCGCCCGGGACTAGCGGGGACATCGGGGTACTTCTTC. It yields the protein CASRPGLAGTSGYFF.

Only a few counts were recorded for this clonotype. This sequence joins TRBV9 and TRBJ2-3, with TRBD1 matching over 7 bases. The CDR3 sequence is 18 residues long. With V trimmed by 0 bases and J by 0 bases, 10 bases remained unmatched. Per germline, CDR1 SGDLS and CDR2 YYNGEE. CDR3 residues: CASSVEGASASSTDTQYF. The CDR3 DNA reads TGTGCCAGCAGCGTAGAGGGGGCCAGCGCCTCAAGCACAGATACGCAGTATTTT.

This clonotype was detected many times. The chain has TRBV5-5 and TRBJ2-2; D gene unclear. The CDR3 is 17 residues long. Trimming stripped 3 bases from V and 0 bases from J, with 15 bases between. Germline V gene data show CDR1 as SGHKS and CDR2 as YYEKEE (reference sequence). As DNA, the CDR3 is TGTGCCAGCAGCTCCCCTGCAGGCAACCCGAACACCGGGGAGCTGTTTTTT. Translated: CASSSPAGNPNTGELFF.

The gene calls are TRBV12-3 or TRBV12-4 and TRBJ1-2; D uncertain. Trimming took 8 bases from V and 8 from J, leaving 18 bases between them. The CDR3 totals 13 residues. CDR3: CASLTAVGSGYTF. DNA of the CDR3: TGTGCCAGCCTTACGGCCGTAGGCTCCGGCTACACCTTC.

The chain has TRBV4-3 and TRBJ2-3; the D gene is possibly TRBD2 (6 bases). Germline loops: CDR1 LGHNA, CDR2 YSLEER. The length of the CDR3 is 17 residues. V lost 0 bases and J lost 3, with 16 bases in between. The CDR3 region has the DNA TGCGCCAGCAGCCAAGATCGGGCTAGCGTGGGGACAGATACGCAGTATTTT. Its translation is CASSQDRASVGTDTQYF.

This clonotype was seen at least ten times. The J gene is TRBJ2-1, the V gene TRBV6-5; 9 bases are shared with TRBD1. Germline CDR1 reads MNHEY; CDR2 reads SVGAGI. After removal of 2 bases from V and 5 bases from J, the junction contained 7 bases not matched to a gene. CDR3 length: 16 residues. CDR3 sequence: CASSYPGTGRHNEQFF. The CDR3 DNA reads as TGTGCCAGCAGTTACCCCGGGACAGGGCGCCACAATGAGCAGTTCTTC.

There are many counts of this clonotype. The genes are TRBV27 and TRBJ1-1; TRBD1 agrees at 8 bases. Trimming cost V 8 bases and J 1 base; bases outside gene matches: 9. The length of the CDR3 is 15 residues. Germline-derived CDR1 and CDR2 are MNHEY and SMNVEV (reference sequence). The CDR3 is CASLSLQGGNTEAFF. CDR3 DNA sequence: TGTGCCAGCCTAAGCCTACAGGGGGGGAACACTGAAGCTTTCTTT.

This clonotype was recorded at least ten times. The chain combines TRBV12-3 or TRBV12-4 with TRBJ2-7; the match to TRBD1 covers 8 bases. This CDR3 is 16 amino acids long. The junction had 9 bases not matched to a gene; V was cut back by 1 base and J by 4 bases. CDR3 region: CASSLGHRGFRYEQYF. The DNA for the CDR3 is TGTGCCAGCAGTTTAGGGCACAGGGGGTTTAGGTACGAGCAGTACTTC.

The chain is built from TRBV12-3 or TRBV12-4 and TRBJ1-3; D not resolved. Trimming took off 5 bases at V and 0 bases at J, with 14 bases between the two ends. The CDR3 is 16 amino acids. The CDR3 reads CASSLPSPYSGNTIYF. For the CDR3, the DNA is TGTGCCAGCAGTCTACCTTCACCCTACTCTGGAAACACCATATATTTT.

There are many counts of this clonotype. J is TRBJ2-7 and V is TRBV12-3 or TRBV12-4; tentative D call: TRBD1 (6 bases). V lost 0 bases, J lost 1 base, and 7 bases lay in between. The CDR3 is 14 residues long. In nucleotides, the CDR3 is TGTGCCAGCAGTTTAGCTGGACAGTCCTACGAGCAGTACGTC. This codes for CASSLAGQSYEQYV.

This clonotype was seen at least ten times. V is TRBV4-1 and J is TRBJ2-4; the D is unclear. There are 13 residues in the CDR3. Germline V gene data show CDR1 as MGHRA and CDR2 as YSYEKL. V shed 0 bases and J shed 8 bases, with 8 bases lying between them. The CDR3 bases are TGCGCCAGCAGCCAAGATCTATCGGACATTCAGTACTTC. It encodes CASSQDLSDIQYF.

This clonotype was counted ten times or more. This rearrangement joins TRBV29-1 to TRBJ2-5; D is unclear. The CDR3 is 12 amino acids. Trimming removed 4 bases at V and 2 bases at J, with 8 bases between. In germline, CDR1 is SQVTM, CDR2 ANQGSEA. The CDR3 spells CSVGAGQETQYF. DNA of the CDR3: TGCAGCGTTGGCGCAGGACAAGAGACCCAGTACTTC.

At least ten counts were recorded for this clonotype. The V gene is TRBV11-3, the J gene TRBJ2-3; 7 bases are a match to TRBD1. Looked up from germline, CDR1 is SGHNT and CDR2 is YENEEA. The CDR3 is made up of 16 amino acids. The junction had 7 bases not matched to a gene; V was cut back by 3 bases and J by 1 base. The CDR3 reads CASSFLPGQRTDTQYF. CDR3 sequence (DNA): TGTGCCAGCAGCTTTCTACCGGGACAGCGCACAGATACGCAGTATTTT.

A few counts support this clonotype. The J gene is TRBJ2-3, the V gene TRBV28, with D possibly being TRBD1 or TRBD2 (5 bases each). The V end lost 3 bases, the J end lost 2 bases, and 18 bases lay between the germline ends. Looked up from germline, CDR1 is MDHEN and CDR2 is SYDVKM. CDR3 size: 17 residues. The CDR3 spells CASSFGWTLGTTDTQYF. In nucleotides, the CDR3 is TGTGCCAGCAGTTTCGGATGGACCCTTGGGACCACAGATACGCAGTATTTT.

There are a few counts of this clonotype. DNA of the CDR3: TGCAGTGCTCCCAAACAGGGGCCCTCCTATGGCTACACCTTC. Translated: CSAPKQGPSYGYTF. The chain employs TRBV20-1 and TRBJ1-2, with 7 bases lining up with TRBD1. The germline V gene encodes CDR1 DFQATT and CDR2 SNEGSKA (reference sequence). The CDR3 covers 14 residues. V shed 5 bases, J shed 4 bases, and the junction held 10 bases outside the gene matches.

J is TRBJ2-5 and V is TRBV7-6, with 10 bases lining up with TRBD1. V dropped 5 bases and J dropped 7; count of bases not matched to a gene: 16. The germline gives CDR1 SGHVS, CDR2 FNYEAQ. The CDR3 contains 17 residues. In DNA, the CDR3 is TGTGCCAGCAGCAGACAGGGGGCTTTACCGTCGGAAGGGACCCAGTACTTC. Protein sequence: CASSRQGALPSEGTQYF.

This clonotype showed up just once. V gene TRBV24-1 combines with J gene TRBJ2-1; the D gene is possibly TRBD2 (6 bases). The CDR3 consists of 16 residues. Germline V gene sequence: CDR1 KGHDR, CDR2 SFDVKD. V shed 6 bases and J shed 0 bases, with 14 bases lying between them. The CDR3: CATSPPGGGSYNEQFF. The CDR3 DNA is TGTGCCACCAGTCCCCCCGGGGGAGGCTCCTACAATGAGCAGTTCTTC.

This clonotype was seen many times. V gene TRBV4-3 combines with J gene TRBJ2-1; 9 positions agree with TRBD1. CDR3 length equals 14 residues. Germline lookup yields CDR1 LGHNA and CDR2 YSLEER. The V segment lost 4 bases and the J segment 7 bases; nucleotides outside the gene matches: 5. The DNA for the CDR3 is TGCGCCAGCAGCCTCGGACAGGGGAGGAATGAGCAGTTCTTC. Its protein product is CASSLGQGRNEQFF.

This clonotype was seen a single time. This sequence joins TRBV4-1 and TRBJ2-7; 7 bases map to TRBD2. V lost 1 base and J lost 2; bases outside the gene matches: 8. CDR1 and CDR2 (germline): MGHRA, YSYEKL. The CDR3 has 16 residues. The CDR3 loop reads CASSQVIERGAYEQYV. For the CDR3, the DNA is TGCGCCAGCAGCCAAGTCATAGAGCGGGGCGCCTACGAGCAGTACGTC.

V usage is TRBV5-1 and J usage is TRBJ1-1; TRBD1 agrees at 8 bases. This CDR3 is 14 amino acids long. With V trimmed by 7 bases and J by 6 bases, 11 bases remained unmatched. Germline values: CDR1 SGHRS, CDR2 YFSETQ. The CDR3 sequence is CASRGVAGGPEAFF. The CDR3 region has the DNA TGCGCCAGCCGAGGTGTGGCAGGGGGCCCTGAAGCTTTCTTT.

The table lists this clonotype with many counts. The chain joins TRBV30 to TRBJ2-3, with 8 bases identical to TRBD2. Trimming removed 4 bases from V and 3 bases from J; junction bases left unmatched: 3. CDR1 is GTSNPN and CDR2 is SVGIG in the germline V gene (reference sequence). This CDR3 is 13 amino acids long. The CDR3 DNA reads as TGTGCCTGGACGGGCGGGGGGACAGATACGCAGTATTTT. Residues: CAWTGGGTDTQYF.

The J gene is TRBJ1-2, the V gene TRBV11-2; D unresolved. Trimming stripped 1 base from V and 0 bases from J, with 24 bases between. CDR1 and CDR2 from the germline V gene are SGHAT and FQNNGV. The CDR3 has 20 amino acids. The CDR3 DNA reads as TGTGCCAGCAGCTTAGTAAGCCGGAGGAGCCGCGGTCACTCTAACTATGGCTACACCTTC. Protein sequence: CASSLVSRRSRGHSNYGYTF.

This clonotype occurred a few times. The rearrangement joins TRBV6-1 to TRBJ1-2, with D possibly TRBD1 on 6 matching bases. Per the germline V gene, CDR1 is MNHNS and CDR2 is SASEGT. The CDR3 loop spans 17 amino acids. The V end was cut by 6 bases, the J end by 3 bases, with 23 bases between. Here the CDR3 reads CASSPRSWGGIDYGYTF. The CDR3 DNA is TGTGCCAGCAGCCCACGAAGCTGGGGGGGCATTGACTATGGCTACACCTTC.

This clonotype was counted a few times. The chain combines TRBV29-1 with TRBJ2-5; D possibly corresponds to TRBD1 (6 bases). The CDR3 spans 16 residues. In germline, CDR1 is SQVTM, CDR2 ANQGSEA. V was shortened by 4 bases and J by 2 bases, with 20 bases between the two germline ends. CDR3 protein: CSVVTSTGQFQETQYF. In DNA, the CDR3 is TGCAGCGTTGTTACATCCACCGGACAGTTTCAAGAGACCCAGTACTTC. The entire variable domain, with the rest obtained from reference TRBV29-1 and TRBJ2-5, is as follows: SAVISQKPSRDICQRGTSLTIQCQVDSQVTMMFWYRQQPGQSLTLIATANQGSEATYESGFVIDKFPISRPNLTFSTLTVSNMSPEDSSIYLCSVVTSTGQFQETQYFGPGTRLLVL.

The CDR3 DNA reads as TGTGCCAGCAGTTTAGCAGGGACAGGGCTCTCTAGCACAGATACGCAGTATTTT. Protein: CASSLAGTGLSSTDTQYF. The chain carries TRBV27 and TRBJ2-3; 9 bases agree with TRBD1. The V gene end was trimmed by 2 bases and the J gene end by 0 bases; junction bases not matched to a gene: 9. Germline-derived CDR1 and CDR2 are MNHEY and SMNVEV (reference sequence). This CDR3 spans 18 amino acids.

This clonotype was seen many times. V gene TRBV7-2 combines with J gene TRBJ1-4, with 10 bases fitting TRBD1. Germline V lookup: CDR1 SGHTA, CDR2 FQGNSA. CDR3 size: 14 residues. V lost 6 bases to trimming and J lost 5 bases; unmatched junction nucleotides: 3. CDR3 region: CASRPDRGNEKLFF. The CDR3, as DNA: TGTGCCAGCAGACCGGACAGGGGGAATGAAAAACTGTTTTTT.

This clonotype was detected ten times or more. The chain recombines TRBV20-1 with TRBJ2-7; D is ambiguous. Looked up from germline, CDR1 is DFQATT and CDR2 is SNEGSKA (reference sequence). This CDR3 comprises 13 residues. V gave up 6 bases and J gave up 0 bases, with 12 bases separating them. CDR3 region: CSASNSPSYEQYF. CDR3 coding DNA: TGCAGTGCATCGAATAGCCCCTCCTACGAGCAGTACTTC.

The V and J genes are TRBV20-1 and TRBJ2-7; D might be TRBD1 (6 bases). The CDR3 sequence is 12 residues long. Germline lookup yields CDR1 DFQATT and CDR2 SNEGSKA (reference sequence). The V gene lost 6 bases and the J gene lost 3 bases, with 12 bases spanning the gap. DNA of the CDR3: TGCAGTGCGGGAGACAGGCTCTACGAGCAGTACTTC. This codes for CSAGDRLYEQYF.

V usage is TRBV7-9 and J usage is TRBJ2-1; D may correspond to TRBD1 or TRBD2 (5 bases each). Germline V gives CDR1 SEHNR, CDR2 FQNEAQ (reference sequence). Trimming left V 4 bases short and J 9 bases short, with 22 bases between. The CDR3 contains 16 residues. The CDR3 nucleotides read TGTGCCAGCAGCTCGGTCAGGGACCCATTAACCAGTGAGCAGTTCTTC. Translated, it gives CASSSVRDPLTSEQFF. Full variable domain (missing parts from reference TRBV7-9 and TRBJ2-1): DTGVSQNPRHKITKRGQNVTFRCDPISEHNRLYWYRQTLGQGPEFLTYFQNEAQLEKSRLLSDRFSAERPKGSFSTLEIQRTEQGDSAMYLCASSSVRDPLTSEQFFGPGTRLTVL.

The sample holds a few counts of this clonotype. The chain carries TRBV4-3 and TRBJ2-1, with 10 positions matching TRBD2. This CDR3 has 15 amino acids. V trimming: 4 bases; J trimming: 8 bases; junction bases outside the gene matches: 8. The V gene's germline CDR1 is LGHNA and CDR2 YSLEER. Written as DNA, the CDR3 is TGCGCCAGCAGCCTTAGCGGGGGGCCGGCGGATGAGCAGTTCTTC. Its protein product is CASSLSGGPADEQFF.

The V and J genes are TRBV7-7 and TRBJ2-5; 10 positions match TRBD1. Germline CDR1 reads SSHAT; CDR2 reads FNYEAQ (reference sequence). The V and J ends lost 5 bases and 7 bases, in that order; junction bases with no gene match: 10. The CDR3 has 15 amino acids. The CDR3 sequence: CASSPVGTGVGTQYF. CDR3 DNA: TGTGCCAGCAGCCCAGTCGGGACAGGGGTCGGGACCCAGTACTTC.

There are a few counts of this clonotype. The rearrangement joins TRBV19 to TRBJ2-2; D unclear. V was clipped by 4 bases and J by 0 bases, with 6 bases between them. The germline CDR1 and CDR2 sequences are LNHDA and SQIVND (reference sequence). The CDR3 loop spans 14 amino acids. The CDR3 DNA follows: TGTGCCAGTAGTAAAGGACCGAACACCGGGGAGCTGTTTTTT. Translation: CASSKGPNTGELFF.